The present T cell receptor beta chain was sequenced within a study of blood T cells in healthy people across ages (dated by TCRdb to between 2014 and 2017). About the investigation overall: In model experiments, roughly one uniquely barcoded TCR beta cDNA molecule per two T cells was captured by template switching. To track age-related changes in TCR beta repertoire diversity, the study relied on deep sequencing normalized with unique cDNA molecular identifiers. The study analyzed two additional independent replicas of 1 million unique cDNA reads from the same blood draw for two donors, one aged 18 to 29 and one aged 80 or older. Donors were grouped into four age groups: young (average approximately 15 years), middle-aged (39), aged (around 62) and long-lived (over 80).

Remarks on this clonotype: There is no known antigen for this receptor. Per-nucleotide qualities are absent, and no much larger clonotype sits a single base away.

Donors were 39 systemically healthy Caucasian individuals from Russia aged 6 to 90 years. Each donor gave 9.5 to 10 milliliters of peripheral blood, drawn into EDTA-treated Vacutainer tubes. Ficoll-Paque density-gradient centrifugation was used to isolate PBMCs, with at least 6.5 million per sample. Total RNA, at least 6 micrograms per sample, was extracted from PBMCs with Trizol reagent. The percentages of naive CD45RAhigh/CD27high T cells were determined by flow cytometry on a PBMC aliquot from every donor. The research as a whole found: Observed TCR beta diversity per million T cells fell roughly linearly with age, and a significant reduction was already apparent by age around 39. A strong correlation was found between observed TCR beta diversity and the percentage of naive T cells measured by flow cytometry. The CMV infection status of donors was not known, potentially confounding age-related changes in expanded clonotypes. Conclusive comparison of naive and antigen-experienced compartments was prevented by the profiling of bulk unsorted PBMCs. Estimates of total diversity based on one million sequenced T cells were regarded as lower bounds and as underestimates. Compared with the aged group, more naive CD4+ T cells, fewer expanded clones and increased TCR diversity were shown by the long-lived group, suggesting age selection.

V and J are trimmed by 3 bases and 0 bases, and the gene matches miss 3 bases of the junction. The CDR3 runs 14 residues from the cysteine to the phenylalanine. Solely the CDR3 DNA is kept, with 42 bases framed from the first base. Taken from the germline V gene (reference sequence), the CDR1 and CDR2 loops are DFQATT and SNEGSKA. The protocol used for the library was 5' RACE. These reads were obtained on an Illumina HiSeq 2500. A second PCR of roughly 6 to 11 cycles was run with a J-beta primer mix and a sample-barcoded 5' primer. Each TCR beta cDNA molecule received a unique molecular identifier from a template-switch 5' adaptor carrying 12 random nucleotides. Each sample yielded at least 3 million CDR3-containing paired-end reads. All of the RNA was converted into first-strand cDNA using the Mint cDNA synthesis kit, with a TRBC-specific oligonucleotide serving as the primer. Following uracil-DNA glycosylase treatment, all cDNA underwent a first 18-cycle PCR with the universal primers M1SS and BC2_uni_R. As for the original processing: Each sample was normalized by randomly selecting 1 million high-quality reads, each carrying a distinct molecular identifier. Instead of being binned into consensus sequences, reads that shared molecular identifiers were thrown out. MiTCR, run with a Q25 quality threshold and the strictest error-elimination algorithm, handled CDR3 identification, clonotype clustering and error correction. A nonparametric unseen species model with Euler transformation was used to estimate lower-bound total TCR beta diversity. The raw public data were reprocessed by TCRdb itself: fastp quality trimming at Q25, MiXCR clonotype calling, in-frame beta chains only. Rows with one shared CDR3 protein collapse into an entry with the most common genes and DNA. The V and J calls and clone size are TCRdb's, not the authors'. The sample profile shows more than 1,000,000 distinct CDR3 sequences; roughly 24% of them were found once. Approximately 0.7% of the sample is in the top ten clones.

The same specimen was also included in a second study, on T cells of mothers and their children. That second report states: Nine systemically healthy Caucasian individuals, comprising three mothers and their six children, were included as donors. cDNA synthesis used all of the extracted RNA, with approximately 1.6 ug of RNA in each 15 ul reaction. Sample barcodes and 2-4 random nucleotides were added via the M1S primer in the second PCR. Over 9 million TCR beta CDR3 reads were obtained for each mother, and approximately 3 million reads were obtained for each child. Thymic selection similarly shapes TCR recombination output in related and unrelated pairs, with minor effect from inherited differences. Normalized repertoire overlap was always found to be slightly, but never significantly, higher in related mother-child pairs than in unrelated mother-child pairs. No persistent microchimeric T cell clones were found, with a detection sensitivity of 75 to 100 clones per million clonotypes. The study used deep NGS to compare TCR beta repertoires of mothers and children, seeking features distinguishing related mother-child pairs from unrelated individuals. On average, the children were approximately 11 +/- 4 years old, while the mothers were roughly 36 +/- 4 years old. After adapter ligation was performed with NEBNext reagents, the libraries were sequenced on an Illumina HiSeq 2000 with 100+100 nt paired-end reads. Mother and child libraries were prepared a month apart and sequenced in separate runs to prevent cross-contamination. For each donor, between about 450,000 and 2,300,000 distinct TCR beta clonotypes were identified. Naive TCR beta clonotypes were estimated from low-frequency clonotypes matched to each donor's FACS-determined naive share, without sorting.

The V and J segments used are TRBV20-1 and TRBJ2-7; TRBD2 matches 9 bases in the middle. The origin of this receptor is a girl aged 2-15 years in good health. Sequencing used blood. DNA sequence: TGCAGTGCTAGGACTAGCGGAACCTCCTACGAGCAGTACTTC. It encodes CSARTSGTSYEQYF.